These T cell receptor beta chains were read from a single sample in a study of OX40 agonist ivuxolimab in advanced cancers. Method: immunoSEQ multiplex PCR; TCRdb's copy keeps in-frame clones and lacks some. This table holds some 60,000 clones, 70% to 90% found once. Sequences were derived from CD4+ or CD8+ T cells sorted from blood, sampled in a trial of the OX40 agonist ivuxolimab. The receptor set was obtained from an adult with an advanced solid tumor such as melanoma, head and neck, liver or kidney cancer. Both conserved end residues are part of each CDR3. A D gene is named only where the DNA matches it firmly. Size tells how often a clone was seen (once, few, many) or the class of an expanded clone, and some rows leave it out.

d_gene: TRBD2; abundance: .; j_gene: TRBJ2-3; v_gene: TRBV10-3; CDR3aa: CAISGGGGATDTQYF; CDR3nt: TGTGCCATCAGTGGGGGCGGGGGGGCCACAGATACGCAGTATTTT
d_gene: .; abundance: .; j_gene: TRBJ2-5; v_gene: TRBV9; CDR3aa: CASSPRALSRDAPSEETQYF; CDR3nt: TGTGCCAGCAGCCCGAGGGCCCTCTCAAGGGACGCCCCGAGCGAAGAGACCCAGTACTTC
d_gene: TRBD1; abundance: .; j_gene: TRBJ1-2; v_gene: TRBV6-5; CDR3aa: CASSPQGANYGYTF; CDR3nt: TGTGCCAGCAGCCCACAGGGGGCTAACTATGGCTACACCTTC
d_gene: .; abundance: .; j_gene: TRBJ1-5; v_gene: TRBV4-1; CDR3aa: CASSQAHGNQPQHF; CDR3nt: TGCGCCAGCAGCCAAGCCCATGGGAACCAGCCCCAGCATTTT
d_gene: .; abundance: .; j_gene: TRBJ1-3; v_gene: TRBV7-6; CDR3aa: CASSLAGGRTSGNTIYF; CDR3nt: TGTGCCAGCAGCTTAGCTGGGGGCAGAACCTCTGGAAACACCATATATTTT
d_gene: .; abundance: .; j_gene: TRBJ2-7; v_gene: TRBV5-1; CDR3aa: CASSLSGSSYEQYF; CDR3nt: TGCGCCAGCAGCTTGTCCGGGTCCTCCTACGAGCAGTACTTC
d_gene: .; abundance: .; j_gene: TRBJ1-2; v_gene: TRBV19; CDR3aa: CATVDLGGYTF; CDR3nt: TGTGCCACCGTGGACCTGGGGGGCTACACCTTC
d_gene: .; abundance: .; j_gene: TRBJ2-7; v_gene: TRBV9; CDR3aa: CASSLTGRGGYEQYF; CDR3nt: TGTGCCAGCAGCCTTACCGGGCGGGGAGGCTACGAGCAGTACTTC
d_gene: .; abundance: few; j_gene: TRBJ1-1; v_gene: TRBV5-4; CDR3aa: CASTSLSRPTEAFF; CDR3nt: TGTGCCAGCACGTCCTTAAGTCGACCCACTGAAGCTTTCTTT
d_gene: .; abundance: .; j_gene: TRBJ2-5; v_gene: TRBV13; CDR3aa: CASSSRARRETQYF; CDR3nt: TGTGCCAGCAGCTCCCGCGCCCGGAGGGAGACCCAGTACTTC
d_gene: .; abundance: .; j_gene: TRBJ2-2; v_gene: TRBV4-2; CDR3aa: CASSQGDTTGELFF; CDR3nt: TGTGCCAGCAGCCAAGGGGACACGACCGGGGAGCTGTTTTTT
d_gene: .; abundance: once; j_gene: TRBJ1-1; v_gene: TRBV6-6; CDR3aa: CASSPPLEGTEAFF; CDR3nt: TGTGCCAGCAGTCCACCATTAGAGGGGACTGAAGCTTTCTTT
d_gene: .; abundance: .; j_gene: TRBJ1-5; v_gene: TRBV19; CDR3aa: CASSIPAYSNQPQHF; CDR3nt: TGTGCCAGTAGTATACCGGCTTATAGCAATCAGCCCCAGCATTTT
d_gene: .; abundance: .; j_gene: TRBJ1-1; v_gene: TRBV6-5; CDR3aa: CASSFSGGGGTEAFF; CDR3nt: TGTGCCAGCAGTTTTTCGGGGGGAGGAGGCACTGAAGCTTTCTTT
d_gene: .; abundance: .; j_gene: TRBJ1-2; v_gene: TRBV18; CDR3aa: CASSPGTPRKGYTF; CDR3nt: TGTGCCAGCTCACCGGGGACCCCACGGAAGGGCTACACCTTC
d_gene: .; abundance: few; j_gene: TRBJ1-1; v_gene: TRBV19; CDR3aa: CASSIRGGAFF; CDR3nt: TGTGCCAGTAGTATTAGAGGAGGAGCTTTCTTT
d_gene: .; abundance: .; j_gene: TRBJ2-7; v_gene: TRBV5-1; CDR3aa: CASSLGQVDYEQYF; CDR3nt: TGCGCCAGCAGCTTGGGGCAGGTAGACTACGAGCAGTACTTC
d_gene: .; abundance: .; j_gene: TRBJ1-5; v_gene: TRBV15; CDR3aa: CATSGQLAQPQHF; CDR3nt: TGTGCCACCAGCGGGCAGTTAGCTCAGCCCCAGCATTTT
d_gene: .; abundance: .; j_gene: TRBJ2-2; v_gene: TRBV18; CDR3aa: CASSPPGKGFPGELFF; CDR3nt: TGTGCCAGCTCACCACCGGGAAAAGGCTTCCCCGGGGAGCTGTTTTTT
d_gene: TRBD1; abundance: .; j_gene: TRBJ1-2; v_gene: TRBV2; CDR3aa: CASSALRGRDYGYTF; CDR3nt: TGTGCCAGCAGCGCTCTCAGGGGGCGCGACTATGGCTACACCTTC
d_gene: TRBD1; abundance: .; j_gene: TRBJ1-2; v_gene: TRBV5-1; CDR3aa: CASSSQGGYGYTF; CDR3nt: TGCGCCAGCAGCTCGCAGGGGGGTTATGGCTACACCTTC
d_gene: TRBD2; abundance: .; j_gene: TRBJ2-3; v_gene: TRBV6-4; CDR3aa: CASSDSSGGAADTQYF; CDR3nt: TGTGCCAGCAGTGACTCGAGCGGGGGGGCGGCAGATACGCAGTATTTT
d_gene: TRBD2; abundance: .; j_gene: TRBJ2-3; v_gene: TRBV27; CDR3aa: CASSLGAGGFTDTQYF; CDR3nt: TGTGCCAGCAGTTTGGGGGCGGGGGGCTTCACAGATACGCAGTATTTT
d_gene: TRBD2; abundance: .; j_gene: TRBJ2-5; v_gene: TRBV7-8; CDR3aa: CASSYRTSGGSETQYF; CDR3nt: TGTGCCAGCAGCTACCGGACTAGCGGGGGATCAGAGACCCAGTACTTC
d_gene: TRBD1; abundance: .; j_gene: TRBJ2-6; v_gene: TRBV5-4; CDR3aa: CASSSPGQGAGANVLTF; CDR3nt: TGTGCCAGCAGCTCCCCGGGACAGGGGGCTGGGGCCAACGTCCTGACTTTC
d_gene: .; abundance: .; j_gene: TRBJ2-1; v_gene: TRBV5-4; CDR3aa: CASSLVRGNEQFF; CDR3nt: TGTGCCAGCAGCTTGGTCCGAGGCAATGAGCAGTTCTTC
d_gene: .; abundance: .; j_gene: TRBJ2-5; v_gene: TRBV6-6; CDR3aa: CASALGGTQYF; CDR3nt: TGTGCCAGCGCACTTGGCGGGACCCAGTACTTC
d_gene: .; abundance: .; j_gene: TRBJ1-3; v_gene: TRBV7-9; CDR3aa: CASSRPGGRNSGNTIYF; CDR3nt: TGTGCCAGCAGCCGCCCTGGCGGTAGAAACTCTGGAAACACCATATATTTT
d_gene: .; abundance: .; j_gene: TRBJ2-5; v_gene: TRBV11-3; CDR3aa: CASSLGNREETQYF; CDR3nt: TGTGCCAGCAGCTTAGGTAACAGGGAAGAGACCCAGTACTTC
d_gene: .; abundance: .; j_gene: TRBJ2-5; v_gene: TRBV29-1; CDR3aa: CSVLNLGRQARETQYF; CDR3nt: TGCAGCGTTTTGAACCTAGGCCGGCAGGCTCGCGAGACCCAGTACTTC
d_gene: TRBD2; abundance: .; j_gene: TRBJ2-3; v_gene: TRBV6-5; CDR3aa: CASRGTSGGGTQYF; CDR3nt: TGTGCCAGCAGAGGGACTAGCGGGGGCGGTACGCAGTATTTT
d_gene: TRBD1; abundance: .; j_gene: TRBJ1-1; v_gene: TRBV27; CDR3aa: CASSPDRGANTEAFF; CDR3nt: TGTGCCAGCAGTCCAGACAGGGGAGCGAACACTGAAGCTTTCTTT
d_gene: TRBD1; abundance: .; j_gene: TRBJ2-5; v_gene: TRBV19; CDR3aa: CASSPNPGQGRETQYF; CDR3nt: TGTGCCAGTAGTCCCAACCCGGGACAGGGGAGGGAGACCCAGTACTTC
d_gene: .; abundance: .; j_gene: TRBJ1-1; v_gene: TRBV12-1; CDR3aa: CASSAGQGCTEAFF; CDR3nt: TGTGCCAGCAGCGCCGGACAGGGGTGCACTGAAGCTTTCTTT
d_gene: .; abundance: .; j_gene: TRBJ1-2; v_gene: TRBV2; CDR3aa: CASSPAVTGYTF; CDR3nt: TGTGCCAGCAGCCCCGCAGTTACTGGCTACACCTTC
d_gene: .; abundance: .; j_gene: TRBJ2-1; v_gene: TRBV13; CDR3aa: CASSSRRPAQFF; CDR3nt: TGTGCCAGCAGCTCCCGCCGACCTGCACAGTTCTTC
d_gene: .; abundance: .; j_gene: TRBJ2-7; v_gene: TRBV19; CDR3aa: CASSIEIFETYEQYF; CDR3nt: TGTGCCAGTAGTATTGAAATATTTGAAACCTACGAGCAGTACTTC
d_gene: .; abundance: once; j_gene: TRBJ2-5; v_gene: TRBV10-3; CDR3aa: CAISSSRGAGETQYF; CDR3nt: TGTGCCATCAGCTCTAGCCGGGGGGCCGGGGAGACCCAGTACTTC
d_gene: TRBD2; abundance: .; j_gene: TRBJ2-1; v_gene: TRBV5-5; CDR3aa: CASSPLAGQNNEQFF; CDR3nt: TGTGCCAGCAGCCCACTAGCGGGGCAAAACAATGAGCAGTTCTTC
d_gene: .; abundance: .; j_gene: TRBJ1-1; v_gene: TRBV11-2; CDR3aa: CASSLFEGTGTEAFF; CDR3nt: TGTGCCAGCAGCTTATTCGAGGGGACGGGCACTGAAGCTTTCTTT
d_gene: .; abundance: once; j_gene: TRBJ2-3; v_gene: TRBV11-3; CDR3aa: CASSPRPGSTDTQYF; CDR3nt: TGTGCCAGCAGCCCTAGGCCAGGGAGCACAGATACGCAGTATTTT
d_gene: TRBD1; abundance: .; j_gene: TRBJ1-2; v_gene: TRBV10-2; CDR3aa: CASGQIGTGGDYGYTF; CDR3nt: TGCGCCAGCGGCCAGATAGGGACAGGGGGCGACTATGGCTACACCTTC
d_gene: .; abundance: .; j_gene: TRBJ2-2; v_gene: TRBV7-2; CDR3aa: CASSLIGRQGKVGTGELFF; CDR3nt: TGTGCCAGCAGCTTAATCGGGCGGCAGGGGAAAGTTGGGACCGGGGAGCTGTTTTTT
d_gene: .; abundance: .; j_gene: TRBJ2-1; v_gene: TRBV2; CDR3aa: CASSDTPGVNEQFF; CDR3nt: TGTGCCAGCAGTGACACCCCAGGGGTGAATGAGCAGTTCTTC
d_gene: .; abundance: .; j_gene: TRBJ2-3; v_gene: TRBV6-5; CDR3aa: CASRSTTDTQYF; CDR3nt: TGTGCCAGCAGGAGTACCACAGATACGCAGTATTTT
d_gene: TRBD1; abundance: .; j_gene: TRBJ2-4; v_gene: TRBV10-2; CDR3aa: CASSSGTGGLMGKNIQYF; CDR3nt: TGCGCCAGCAGTTCCGGGACAGGGGGCTTAATGGGCAAAAACATTCAGTACTTC
d_gene: .; abundance: .; j_gene: TRBJ2-2; v_gene: TRBV19; CDR3aa: CASSPRRDMLTGELFF; CDR3nt: TGTGCCAGTAGCCCCCGCCGCGATATGCTCACCGGGGAGCTGTTTTTT
d_gene: .; abundance: .; j_gene: TRBJ1-1; v_gene: TRBV18; CDR3aa: CASWRIGPMNTEAFF; CDR3nt: TGTGCCAGCTGGCGAATTGGACCGATGAACACTGAAGCTTTCTTT
d_gene: TRBD2; abundance: .; j_gene: TRBJ2-1; v_gene: TRBV6-1; CDR3aa: CASSEGRGGRDEQFF; CDR3nt: TGTGCCAGCAGTGAGGGGCGGGGGGGCCGCGATGAGCAGTTCTTC
d_gene: .; abundance: .; j_gene: TRBJ2-7; v_gene: TRBV6-5; CDR3aa: CASGSGGGVQYF; CDR3nt: TGTGCCAGCGGAAGTGGGGGCGGCGTGCAGTACTTC
d_gene: .; abundance: once; j_gene: TRBJ2-6; v_gene: TRBV6-5; CDR3aa: CATRGANVLTF; CDR3nt: TGTGCGACGCGGGGCGCCAACGTCCTGACTTTC
d_gene: .; abundance: .; j_gene: TRBJ1-2; v_gene: TRBV18; CDR3aa: CASSPGGYGYTF; CDR3nt: TGTGCCAGCTCCCCCGGAGGGTATGGCTACACCTTC
d_gene: .; abundance: .; j_gene: TRBJ2-2; v_gene: TRBV21-1; CDR3aa: CASSTTRGRGDGELFF; CDR3nt: TGTGCCAGCAGCACGACCAGGGGGCGGGGTGACGGGGAGCTGTTTTTT
d_gene: TRBD1; abundance: once; j_gene: TRBJ1-3; v_gene: TRBV15; CDR3aa: CATSRDRPPSGNTIYF; CDR3nt: TGTGCCACCAGCCGGGACAGGCCTCCCTCTGGAAACACCATATATTTT
d_gene: .; abundance: .; j_gene: TRBJ2-2; v_gene: TRBV5-8; CDR3aa: CASSWGLQNTGELFF; CDR3nt: TGTGCCAGCAGTTGGGGACTCCAGAACACCGGGGAGCTGTTTTTT
d_gene: TRBD1; abundance: .; j_gene: TRBJ1-1; v_gene: TRBV19; CDR3aa: CASSGQGIYTEAFF; CDR3nt: TGTGCCAGTAGTGGACAGGGGATATACACTGAAGCTTTCTTT
d_gene: .; abundance: .; j_gene: TRBJ1-2; v_gene: TRBV28; CDR3aa: CASSFPSVGRYGYTF; CDR3nt: TGTGCCAGCAGTTTTCCGTCTGTGGGCCGGTATGGCTACACCTTC
d_gene: TRBD1; abundance: .; j_gene: TRBJ1-4; v_gene: TRBV29-1; CDR3aa: CSGRDSPGEKLFF; CDR3nt: TGCAGCGGTCGGGACAGCCCCGGGGAAAAACTGTTTTTT
d_gene: TRBD1; abundance: .; j_gene: TRBJ2-2; v_gene: TRBV19; CDR3aa: CASSPDRGRDTGELFF; CDR3nt: TGTGCCAGTAGTCCAGACAGGGGGCGGGACACCGGGGAGCTGTTTTTT
d_gene: .; abundance: .; j_gene: TRBJ2-2; v_gene: TRBV19; CDR3aa: CASSPTRTGNTGELFF; CDR3nt: TGTGCCAGTAGCCCTACCCGGACGGGAAACACCGGGGAGCTGTTTTTT